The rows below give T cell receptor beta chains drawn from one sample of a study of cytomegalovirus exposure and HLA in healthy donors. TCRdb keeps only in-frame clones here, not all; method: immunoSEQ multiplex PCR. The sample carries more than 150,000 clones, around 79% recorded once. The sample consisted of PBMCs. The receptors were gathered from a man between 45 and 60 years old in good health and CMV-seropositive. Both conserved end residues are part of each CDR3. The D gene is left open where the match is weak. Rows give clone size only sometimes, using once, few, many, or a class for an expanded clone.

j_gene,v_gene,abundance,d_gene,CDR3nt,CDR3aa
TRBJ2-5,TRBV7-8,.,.,TGTGCCAGCAGCTTGGCGGGTATCGAGACCCAGTACTTC,CASSLAGIETQYF
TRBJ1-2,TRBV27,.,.,TGTGCCAGCAGTTCCCACGACATCGATGGCTACACCTTC,CASSSHDIDGYTF
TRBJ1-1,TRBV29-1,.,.,TGCAGCGTTGGAGCCGGGTACACTGAAGCTTTCTTT,CSVGAGYTEAFF
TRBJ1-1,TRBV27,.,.,TGTGCCAGCAGACAGGGCGGTCTGAACACTGAAGCTTTCTTT,CASRQGGLNTEAFF
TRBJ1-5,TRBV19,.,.,TGTGCCAGTAGTATAGAGGGGCAGATCAAAGCCCAGCATTTT,CASSIEGQIKAQHF
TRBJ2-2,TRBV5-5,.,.,TGTGCCAGCGACTTCGGGGAAACGAACACCGGGGAGCTGTTTTTT,CASDFGETNTGELFF
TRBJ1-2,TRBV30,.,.,TGTGCCTGGAGCCCGACAGGCGGCTACACCTTC,CAWSPTGGYTF
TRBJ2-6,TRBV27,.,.,TGTGCCAGCAGTCAGGACATTTCTGGGGCCAACGTCCTGACTTTC,CASSQDISGANVLTF
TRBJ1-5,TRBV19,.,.,TGTGCCAGTACCGCTCGAGGGAGTAAGGTGGATCAGCCCCAGCATTTT,CASTARGSKVDQPQHF
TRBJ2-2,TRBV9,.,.,TGTGCCAGCAGCGCACGACAGGTGCTACACACCGGGGAGCTGTTTTTT,CASSARQVLHTGELFF
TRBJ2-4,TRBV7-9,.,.,TGTGCCAGCAGCAGGACAGAAAACATTCAGTACTTC,CASSRTENIQYF
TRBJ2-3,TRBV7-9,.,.,TGTGCCAGCAGCTTAGTTCGGATGGGCGCGACCCTCACAGATACGCAGTATTTT,CASSLVRMGATLTDTQYF
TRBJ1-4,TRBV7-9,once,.,TGTGCCAGCAGCGCTAAACTAACAGGGCCTAATGAAAAACTGTTTTTT,CASSAKLTGPNEKLFF
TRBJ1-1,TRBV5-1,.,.,TGCGCCAGCAGCTTGGGGGGGCGGAATGAAGCTTTCTTT,CASSLGGRNEAFF
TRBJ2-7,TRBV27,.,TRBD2,TGTGCCAGCAGTTCCCTACATAGCGGGGGGGAAGATTACGAGCAGTACTTC,CASSSLHSGGEDYEQYF
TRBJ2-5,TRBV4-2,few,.,TGTGCCAGCAGCCAGGAGGGTACGGCGGGCCAGTACTTC,CASSQEGTAGQYF
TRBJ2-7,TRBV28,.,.,TGTGCCAGCAGCCAACCGCCACGGGTCCGGTACTTC,CASSQPPRVRYF
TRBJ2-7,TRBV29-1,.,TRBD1,TGCAGTACTCTAGGGACAGGTGACGAGCAGTACTTC,CSTLGTGDEQYF
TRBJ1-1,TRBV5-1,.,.,TGCGCCAGCAGCTTGGAGGCGAGGGCGAGGGATTTCACTGAAGCTTTCTTT,CASSLEARARDFTEAFF
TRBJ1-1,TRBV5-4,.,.,TGTGCCAGCAGCTCTTACACGGGATTTGAAGCTTTCTTT,CASSSYTGFEAFF
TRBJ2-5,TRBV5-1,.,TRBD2,TGCGCCAGCAGCTCCCTGCCTAGCGGGGGACAAGAGACCCAGTACTTC,CASSSLPSGGQETQYF
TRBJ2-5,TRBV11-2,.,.,TGTGCCACCCTCGGGATGGATGGGGAGACCCAGTACTTC,CATLGMDGETQYF
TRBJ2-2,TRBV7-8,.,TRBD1,TGTGCCAGCAGCTCGGCACAGGGGCTCCTCGGGGAGCTGTTTTTT,CASSSAQGLLGELFF
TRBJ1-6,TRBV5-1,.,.,TGCGCCAGCAGCTCCGGACAGCAAGGTTCACCCCTCCACTTT,CASSSGQQGSPLHF
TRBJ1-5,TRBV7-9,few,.,TGTGCCAGCAGCTTAGGAGGTGGTTCGGGGGGCGTCCAGCCCCAGCATTTT,CASSLGGGSGGVQPQHF